This record covers a single TCR beta chain. Its target is not known. The CDR3 has 13 residues. V was cut by 3 bases and J by 6 bases, with 11 bases left in between. Germline loops: CDR1 LNHDA, CDR2 SQIVND (reference sequence). This table comes from immunoSEQ multiplex PCR, and its TCRdb copy is limited to in-frame clones, with some not included. The data hold 150,000 or so clones, with about 89% observed a single time. The record originates from a study of T cell responses to AZD1222 COVID-19 vaccine. Study results and caveats: Clonal diversity was possibly underestimated, and the donors were mostly white British, with more females. In all cases, repertoires were sampled only after the peak T cell response. Within unmutated variant regions lay the reported targets of nearly half of spike-specific TCRs. Only five or six AZD1222 recipients tested seropositive at baseline.

This chain joins TRBV19 and TRBJ1-2, with a possible D match to TRBD1 (5 bases). The receptor was isolated from an adult in good health. The sample here was peripheral blood, taken on day 0 of AZD1222 vaccination. In nucleotides, the CDR3 is TGTGCCAGTAGTATTGCCCTGGGGCATGGCTACACCTTC. Translated, it gives CASSIALGHGYTF.